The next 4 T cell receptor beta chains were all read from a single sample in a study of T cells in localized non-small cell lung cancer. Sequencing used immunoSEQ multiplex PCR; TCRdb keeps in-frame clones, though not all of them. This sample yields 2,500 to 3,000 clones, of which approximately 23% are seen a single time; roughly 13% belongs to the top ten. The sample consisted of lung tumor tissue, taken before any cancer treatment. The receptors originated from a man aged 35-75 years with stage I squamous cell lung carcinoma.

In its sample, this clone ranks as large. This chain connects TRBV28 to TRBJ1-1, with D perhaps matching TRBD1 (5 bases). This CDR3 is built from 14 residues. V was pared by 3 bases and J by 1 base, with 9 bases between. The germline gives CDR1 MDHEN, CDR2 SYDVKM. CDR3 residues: CASSFPDRNTEAFF. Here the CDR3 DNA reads TGTGCCAGCAGTTTCCCCGACAGGAACACTGAAGCTTTCTTT.

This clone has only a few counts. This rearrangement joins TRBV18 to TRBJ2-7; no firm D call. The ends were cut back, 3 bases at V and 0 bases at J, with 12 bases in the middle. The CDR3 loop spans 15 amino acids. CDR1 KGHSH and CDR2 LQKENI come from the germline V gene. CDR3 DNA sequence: TGTGCCAGCTCACCGGGCAGGATGAGCTCCTACGAGCAGTACTTC. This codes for CASSPGRMSSYEQYF.

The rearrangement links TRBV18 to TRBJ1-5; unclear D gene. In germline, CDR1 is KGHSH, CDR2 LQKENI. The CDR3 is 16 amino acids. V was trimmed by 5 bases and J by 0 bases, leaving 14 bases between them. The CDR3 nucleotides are TGTGCCAGCTCATCTTCAACACCAAATAGCAATCAGCCCCAGCATTTT. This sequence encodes CASSSSTPNSNQPQHF.

The chain's CDR3 is CASSLNPTATSTNEKLFF. CDR3 bases: TGTGCCAGCAGCTTGAATCCGACAGCTACTTCAACTAATGAAAAACTGTTTTTT. The chain links TRBV11-3 to TRBJ1-4; weak D call: TRBD1 (5 bases). Germline V gene sequence: CDR1 SGHNT, CDR2 YENEEA. Between the trimmed V and J ends, which lost 3 bases and 0 bases, there was a span of 17 bases. This CDR3 comprises 18 residues.